The 31 T cell receptor beta chains below were found in one sample sequenced in a study of cytomegalovirus exposure and HLA in healthy donors. Libraries were prepared by immunoSEQ multiplex PCR; TCRdb keeps only in-frame clonotypes and omits some of them. The table shows some 110,000 clones, with 94% occurring only once. The specimen was PBMCs. These receptors were collected from a woman between 18 and 29 years old in good health and CMV-seronegative.

The CDR3 is CASRTGRGGHGDTQYF. The CDR3 nucleotides read TGTGCCAGCAGAACTGGGAGGGGGGGCCATGGAGATACGCAGTATTTT. The rearrangement links TRBV28 to TRBJ2-3, with D tentatively TRBD2 (7 bases). Germline CDR1 reads MDHEN; CDR2 reads SYDVKM. This CDR3 spans 16 amino acids. V gave up 6 bases and J gave up 5 bases, with 21 bases separating them.

This chain joins TRBV30 and TRBJ2-7; the match to TRBD1 covers 7 bases. The CDR3 is made up of 14 amino acids. Germline V gene lookup returns CDR1 GTSNPN and CDR2 SVGIG (reference sequence). J gave up 6 bases and V 1 base, and 9 bases lay outside the gene matches. In DNA, the CDR3 is TGTGCCTGGAGTGCACATCTACAGGGGACCGAGCAGTACTTC. It codes for CAWSAHLQGTEQYF.

The CDR3 protein is CASSPGSRPKANEKLFF. The CDR3 nucleotides are TGTGCCAGCAGCCCGGGATCCAGGCCAAAGGCTAATGAAAAACTGTTTTTT. J is TRBJ1-4 and V is TRBV28; no reliable D call. The CDR3 covers 17 residues. The germline gives CDR1 MDHEN, CDR2 SYDVKM. V shed 6 bases and J shed 3 bases, with 20 bases lying between them. The whole variable domain, remainder taken from reference TRBV28 and TRBJ1-4, is DVKVTQSSRYLVKRTGEKVFLECVQDMDHENMFWYRQDPGLGLRLIYFSYDVKMKEKGDIPEGYSVSREKKERFSLILESASTNQTSMYLCASSPGSRPKANEKLFFGSGTQLSVL.

The chain recombines TRBV9 with TRBJ2-3, with D maybe TRBD2 (5 bases). The CDR3 runs 14 residues. Trimming left V 6 bases short and J 1 base short, with 12 bases between. Germline V gene lookup returns CDR1 SGDLS and CDR2 YYNGEE. This CDR3 reads CASIAKPCTDTQYF. CDR3 DNA: TGTGCCAGCATAGCGAAGCCTTGCACAGATACGCAGTATTTT. Complete variable domain (other parts from reference TRBV9 and TRBJ2-3): DSGVTQTPKHLITATGQRVTLRCSPRSGDLSVYWYQQSLDQGLQFLIQYYNGEERAKGNILERFSAQQFPDLHSELNLSSLELGDSALYFCASIAKPCTDTQYFGPGTRLTVL.

The chain has TRBV5-1 and TRBJ2-7; TRBD2 matches 13 bases. From germline, CDR1 is SGHRS and CDR2 YFSETQ. The CDR3 sequence is 15 residues long. The V gene end was trimmed by 4 bases and the J gene end by 4 bases; junction bases not matched to a gene: 5. The CDR3 DNA reads as TGCGCCAGCAGCCCCAGACTAGCGGGAGGATACGAGCAGTACTTC. This translates into CASSPRLAGGYEQYF.

The count of this clone is one. The gene calls are TRBV6-1 and TRBJ2-1, with D possibly matching TRBD1 (5 bases). Trimming removed 6 bases at V and 10 bases at J, with 13 bases between. CDR1 MNHNS and CDR2 SASEGT come from the germline V gene. This CDR3 is built from 12 residues. CDR3 region: CASSQGGREQFF. DNA of the CDR3: TGTGCCAGCAGCCAGGGTGGACGAGAGCAGTTCTTC.

This chain uses TRBV28 with TRBJ2-7, with 7 nucleotides matching TRBD2. CDR3 length: 16 amino acids. V lost 7 bases, J lost 4 bases, and 16 bases stayed unmatched. The germline V gene encodes CDR1 MDHEN and CDR2 SYDVKM. CDR3: CASMGGEGGSLYEQYF. The CDR3 DNA is TGTGCCAGCATGGGGGGGGAGGGCGGGAGTTTGTACGAGCAGTACTTC.

The chain employs TRBV6-5 and TRBJ1-4; D is ambiguous. Germline V gene data show CDR1 as MNHEY and CDR2 as SVGAGI. This CDR3 comprises 14 residues. V shed 2 bases and J shed 5 bases, with 9 bases lying between them. In DNA form, the CDR3 reads TGTGCCAGCAGTTACGAGACGGGAAATGAAAAACTGTTTTTT. Amino acid sequence: CASSYETGNEKLFF.

This clone was observed a single time. V is TRBV5-1 and J is TRBJ2-5; 10 nucleotides match TRBD2. There are 17 residues in the CDR3. Germline V gene sequence: CDR1 SGHRS, CDR2 YFSETQ. V lost 0 bases and J lost 4; bases outside the gene matches: 9. The CDR3 region is CASSLDGLAGVGETQYF. The DNA for the CDR3 is TGCGCCAGCAGCTTGGATGGCCTAGCGGGAGTTGGAGAGACCCAGTACTTC.

V usage is TRBV2 and J usage is TRBJ2-7, with a tentative D call TRBD1 (6 bases). CDR3 length equals 14 residues. Between the trimmed V and J ends, which lost 6 bases and 4 bases, there was a span of 16 bases. The germline V gene encodes CDR1 SNHLY and CDR2 FYNNEI. CDR3 sequence: CASRRGAGVYEQYF. CDR3 sequence (DNA): TGTGCCAGCAGGAGAGGGGCAGGGGTTTACGAGCAGTACTTC.

J is TRBJ2-7 and V is TRBV7-6, with 7 positions matching TRBD1. Germline V gene data show CDR1 as SGHVS and CDR2 as FNYEAQ. This CDR3 region has 15 residues. V shed 5 bases, J shed 3 bases, and the junction held 10 bases outside the gene matches. CDR3 sequence (DNA): TGTGCCAGCAGCACTACCCGGGACAGAAGCTACGAGCAGTACTTC. Encoded protein: CASSTTRDRSYEQYF.

The V and J genes are TRBV5-1 and TRBJ2-5; 7 bases fit TRBD2. Germline V gives CDR1 SGHRS, CDR2 YFSETQ. The CDR3 has 15 amino acids. V shed 4 bases, J shed 4 bases, and the junction held 10 bases outside the gene matches. CDR3 sequence: CASSPEAGAVETQYF. CDR3 in DNA: TGCGCCAGCAGCCCGGAGGCGGGAGCGGTAGAGACCCAGTACTTC. The full variable domain, in which reference TRBV5-1 and TRBJ2-5 provide the parts outside the CDR3, is KAGVTQTPRYLIKTRGQQVTLSCSPISGHRSVSWYQQTPGQGLQFLFEYFSETQRNKGNFPGRFSGRQFSNSRSEMNVSTLELGDSALYLCASSPEAGAVETQYFGPGTRLLVL.

The chain combines TRBV5-1 with TRBJ1-1, with a tentative D call TRBD1 (6 bases). V lost 0 bases, J lost 5 bases, and 14 bases lay in between. Germline CDR1 is SGHRS and CDR2 is YFSETQ. This CDR3 spans 15 amino acids. The DNA of the CDR3 is TGCGCCAGCAGCTTGGAGTGGGGGCGCATGACTGAAGCTTTCTTT. Protein sequence: CASSLEWGRMTEAFF. Looking up the rest from reference TRBV5-1 and TRBJ1-1 gives the full variable domain: KAGVTQTPRYLIKTRGQQVTLSCSPISGHRSVSWYQQTPGQGLQFLFEYFSETQRNKGNFPGRFSGRQFSNSRSEMNVSTLELGDSALYLCASSLEWGRMTEAFFGQGTRLTVV.

In its sample, this clone was seen once. The chain recombines TRBV19 with TRBJ1-6; 9 positions agree with TRBD1. Trimming cost V 7 bases and J 7 bases; bases outside gene matches: 8. This CDR3 has 15 amino acids. CDR1 is LNHDA, CDR2 SQIVND, per germline (reference sequence). The CDR3: CASNSGTGRNSPLHF. In nucleotides, the CDR3 is TGTGCCAGTAATTCGGGGACAGGGAGGAATTCACCCCTCCACTTT.

This sequence joins TRBV1 and TRBJ2-5; the table names TRBD2, a call not compared with the DNA. TRBV1 is a pseudogene segment. CDR3 length: 16 amino acids. The CDR3 sequence is CTSSQEKASGNETQYF. CDR3 sequence (DNA): TGCACCAGCAGCCAAGAAAAGGCCAGCGGGAATGAGACCCAGTACTTC.

This clone was found once. The chain is built from TRBV4-1 and TRBJ2-1; possible D gene TRBD2, 6 bases. Germline values: CDR1 MGHRA, CDR2 YSYEKL. The CDR3 spans 16 residues. Deletions cut 3 bases from V and 8 bases from J, with 20 bases between. The CDR3 DNA is TGCGCCAGCAGCCAGCCTAGCGTCTGGGGGATCCATGAGCAGTTCTTC. Encoded protein: CASSQPSVWGIHEQFF.

The V call is TRBV13, the J call TRBJ2-1; 12 positions agree with TRBD2. Germline CDR1 PRHDT, CDR2 FYEKMQ (reference sequence). There are 16 residues in the CDR3. V was pared by 5 bases and J by 4 bases, with 6 bases of the junction left unmatched. The CDR3 sequence: CASSPMTSGGYNEQFF. The CDR3 nucleotides are TGTGCCAGCAGCCCCATGACTAGCGGGGGTTACAATGAGCAGTTCTTC.

This clone has a single count. The chain has TRBV19 and TRBJ2-7; a possible D gene is TRBD2 (5 bases). The CDR3 loop spans 14 amino acids. Germline V CDR1 and CDR2: LNHDA, SQIVND (reference sequence). V was pared by 3 bases and J by 6 bases, with 15 bases between. The CDR3 bases are TGTGCCAGTAGTATGCGGACGGGGTGGCTCGAGCAGTACTTC. Its translation is CASSMRTGWLEQYF.

The rearrangement uses TRBV21-1 and TRBJ1-5. TRBV21-1 is given as a pseudogene. This CDR3 contains 15 residues. CDR3: CASSNVGSRRQPQHF. The CDR3 nucleotides read TGTGCCAGCAGCAATGTGGGGAGCAGAAGGCAGCCCCAGCATTTT.

V gene TRBV2 combines with J gene TRBJ1-1; a weak D match, TRBD1 (5 bases). The CDR3 totals 15 residues. Trimming cost V 4 bases and J 10 bases, with 22 bases left between them. CDR1 is SNHLY and CDR2 is FYNNEI in the germline V gene. CDR3 nucleotides: TGTGCCAGCAGTGCGTGGAGCAGGGTCGAACTCTCAGCTTTCTTT. Protein sequence: CASSAWSRVELSAFF. The whole variable domain, filled in from reference TRBV2 and TRBJ1-1, reads EPEVTQTPSHQVTQMGQEVILRCVPISNHLYFYWYRQILGQKVEFLVSFYNNEISEKSEIFDDQFSVERPDGSNFTLKIRSTKLEDSAMYFCASSAWSRVELSAFFGQGTRLTVV.

This rearrangement joins TRBV2 to TRBJ1-5, with D unclear. The CDR3 is made up of 13 amino acids. Germline V CDR1 and CDR2: SNHLY, FYNNEI. Between the trimmed V and J ends, which lost 2 bases and 2 bases, there was a span of 4 bases. The CDR3 bases are TGTGCCAGCAGTGAACAGGGCAATCAGCCCCAGCATTTT. Residues: CASSEQGNQPQHF.

This chain links TRBV2 with TRBJ2-5, with unresolved D. This CDR3 is 15 amino acids long. Trimming shortened V by 5 bases and J by 0 bases, and 13 bases separated the two germline ends. In germline, CDR1 is SNHLY, CDR2 FYNNEI. The CDR3 region has the DNA TGTGCCAGCAGTTTGCCTACCTCGTACCAAGAGACCCAGTACTTC. Amino acid sequence: CASSLPTSYQETQYF.

This chain links TRBV6-1 with TRBJ2-7, with 7 bases identical to TRBD1. J lost 0 bases, V lost 3 bases, and 2 bases had no gene match. The CDR3 spans 14 residues. The V gene's germline CDR1 is MNHNS and CDR2 SASEGT. This CDR3 reads CASSDGTASYEQYF. The CDR3 region has the DNA TGTGCCAGCAGTGACGGGACAGCCTCCTACGAGCAGTACTTC.

The chain links TRBV28 to TRBJ2-1; 8 bases fit TRBD1. Germline V gene lookup returns CDR1 MDHEN and CDR2 SYDVKM. J gave up 4 bases and V 4 bases, and 9 bases lay outside the gene matches. This CDR3 is 16 amino acids long. CDR3 nucleotide sequence: TGTGCCAGCAGTTCCTCCGGGACAGGCAGGTACAATGAGCAGTTCTTC. Translated: CASSSSGTGRYNEQFF. Complete variable domain (other parts from reference TRBV28 and TRBJ2-1): DVKVTQSSRYLVKRTGEKVFLECVQDMDHENMFWYRQDPGLGLRLIYFSYDVKMKEKGDIPEGYSVSREKKERFSLILESASTNQTSMYLCASSSSGTGRYNEQFFGPGTRLTVL.

The table lists this clone with a count of one. The chain carries TRBV19 and TRBJ1-6; 8 bases fit TRBD1. The CDR3 consists of 14 residues. V shed 3 bases and J 10 bases; nucleotides not matched to a gene: 5. Germline CDR1 is LNHDA and CDR2 is SQIVND (reference sequence). Here the CDR3 reads CASSMGTGSSPLHF. The CDR3 region has the DNA TGTGCCAGTAGTATGGGGACAGGTTCATCACCCCTCCACTTT. Variable domain in full (rest from reference TRBV19 and TRBJ1-6): DGGITQSPKYLFRKEGQNVTLSCEQNLNHDAMYWYRQDPGQGLRLIYYSQIVNDFQKGDIAEGYSVSREKKESFPLTVTSAQKNPTAFYLCASSMGTGSSPLHFGNGTRLTVT.

The chain employs TRBV4-2 and TRBJ1-2; 7 bases map to TRBD1. Trimming cost V 0 bases and J 5 bases; bases outside gene matches: 9. The CDR3 runs to 16 residues. Germline CDR1 and CDR2: LGHNA and YNFKEQ. The CDR3 nucleotides are TGTGCCAGCAGCCAAGAAGTCCGGGACAGTAGGTATGGCTACACCTTC. Translation gives CASSQEVRDSRYGYTF.

The chain carries TRBV2 and TRBJ1-5; the match to TRBD1 covers 7 bases. This CDR3 comprises 19 residues. V was clipped by 0 bases and J by 0 bases; unmatched bases: 11. The germline V gene has CDR1 SNHLY and CDR2 FYNNEI. In nucleotides, the CDR3 is TGTGCCAGCAGTGAAGCAGGAGGACGGACAGGCATTAGCAATCAGCCCCAGCATTTT. It encodes CASSEAGGRTGISNQPQHF. The full variable domain, its missing parts supplied by reference TRBV2 and TRBJ1-5, is EPEVTQTPSHQVTQMGQEVILRCVPISNHLYFYWYRQILGQKVEFLVSFYNNEISEKSEIFDDQFSVERPDGSNFTLKIRSTKLEDSAMYFCASSEAGGRTGISNQPQHFGDGTRLSIL.

The rearrangement joins TRBV7-3 to TRBJ1-1, with TRBD1 identical over 7 bases. This CDR3 has 15 residues. Germline V lookup: CDR1 SGHTA, CDR2 FQGTGA. The J segment lost 3 bases and the V segment lost 2 bases, leaving 6 bases of the junction unmatched. The CDR3 reads CASSLGVQGYTEAFF. CDR3 bases: TGTGCCAGCAGCTTAGGTGTACAGGGGTACACTGAAGCTTTCTTT.

The gene calls are TRBV5-1 and TRBJ1-5; TRBD1 might be the D (6 bases). The CDR3 has 14 amino acids. V was trimmed by 2 bases and J by 5 bases, leaving 11 bases between them. Germline CDR1 reads SGHRS; CDR2 reads YFSETQ. The CDR3 sequence: CASSLGGVDQPQHF. CDR3 DNA: TGCGCCAGCAGCTTAGGGGGGGTGGATCAGCCCCAGCATTTT.

This sequence joins TRBV28 and TRBJ2-7; weak D call: TRBD2 (6 bases). The CDR3 has 17 residues. Germline V gene lookup returns CDR1 MDHEN and CDR2 SYDVKM. Trimming pared 6 bases from V and 0 bases from J, leaving 21 bases between. The CDR3 DNA sequence: TGTGCCAGCAGGCGGGACGGCGACGGGGGTAGCTCCTACGAGCAGTACTTC. This gives the protein CASRRDGDGGSSYEQYF.

The chain couples TRBV7-9 to TRBJ2-5; TRBD1 matches at 10 bases. The V gene end was trimmed by 5 bases and the J gene end by 4 bases; junction bases not matched to a gene: 4. This CDR3 is 14 amino acids long. Germline CDR1 reads SEHNR; CDR2 reads FQNEAQ (reference sequence). The CDR3 region has the DNA TGTGCCAGCAGCCCAGGACAGGGGGGAGAGACCCAGTACTTC. Residues: CASSPGQGGETQYF.